This T cell receptor beta chain was captured by sequencing in a study of shared clonotypes between healthy human individuals. Overall study results and limits: The represented genetic and exposure-history diversity was limited by the small number of donors. Shared clonotypes: about 5.3% naive CD4, roughly 3.5% naive CD8, about 2.2% memory CD4, more than 0.3% memory CD8.

Looked up from germline, CDR1 is SQVTM and CDR2 is ANQGSEA. The CDR3 has 12 residues. V lost 8 bases and J lost 1; bases outside the gene matches: 3. Only a few counts were recorded for this clone. The antigen remains unidentified. Sorted-subset replicate PCR reactions were performed with 150 to 200 ng DNA, corresponding to some 32,000 T cell genomes. Sequenced by immunoSEQ multiplex PCR; TCRdb stores in-frame clones only, minus some. In the table there are over a million clones, around 82% of which are singletons. Sequencing was done on a sample of memory CD4+ T cells from PBMCs. Subset of the sample: CD45RA-negative fraction. The TCR sequence derives from a man between 18 and 35 years old in good health. Some clones in this sample may be carry-over from other donors' samples. V and J are TRBV29-1 and TRBJ1-1; 8 bases are shared with TRBD1. The chain's CDR3 is CSSGQGNTEAFF. The CDR3, as DNA: TGCAGCTCCGGACAGGGGAACACTGAAGCTTTCTTT.